This T cell receptor beta chain came from a study of HIV-infected children after antiretroviral therapy interruption. Sample treatment: PENTA 11 planned treatment interruption arm or continuous ART arm. RNA-based 3' RACE libraries used unique molecular identifiers. One entry per CDR3 protein results from TCRdb running MiXCR on the 3' RACE reads. The data contain some 41,000 distinct CDR3 sequences, approximately 7% of them singletons. This clonotype was detected only once. CDR3 length: 12 amino acids. From germline, CDR1 is SGHTA and CDR2 FQGNSA. V was clipped by 5 bases and J by 4 bases, with 6 bases between them.

The rearrangement joins TRBV7-2 to TRBJ2-1; tentative D call: TRBD2 (6 bases). The sample in question was CD45RA+ CD4+ T cells from PBMCs, pooled from several time points, obtained from a donor given antiretroviral therapy, either interrupted or continuous. Sample subset: naive CD4+ CD45RA+ CD45RO- T cells. The clonotype originates from a pool of human donors with HIV. CDR3 DNA: TGTGCCAGCAGCCGGGGGTACAATGAGCAGTTCTTC. Amino acids: CASSRGYNEQFF.